The source of this T cell receptor (beta chain) is a study of neoadjuvant anti-PD-1 for oral cavity cancer. Concerning this clone: No antigen is known for it.

Broader study findings: Non-responders to neoadjuvant nivolumab had significantly more clonal PBMC T cells than responders.

Here immunoSEQ multiplex PCR was the method, and the copy in TCRdb shows in-frame clones only, minus some. Of 5,500 to 7,500 clones listed, about three quarters are singletons. Germline assignment: CDR1 SGHRS and CDR2 YFSETQ. V was shortened by 1 base and J by 0 bases, with 8 bases between the two germline ends. CDR3 length: 15 residues. The chain recombines TRBV5-1 with TRBJ2-1; D is ambiguous. This TCR derives from a person aged 40 to 85 with oral cavity squamous cell carcinoma. Sequencing used PBMCs, obtained before nivolumab (anti-PD-1) treatment. In DNA form, the CDR3 reads TGCGCCAGCAGCTTGAAACGGACCTCCTACAATGAGCAGTTCTTC. As protein: CASSLKRTSYNEQFF. The entire variable domain, with the rest obtained from reference TRBV5-1 and TRBJ2-1, is as follows: KAGVTQTPRYLIKTRGQQVTLSCSPISGHRSVSWYQQTPGQGLQFLFEYFSETQRNKGNFPGRFSGRQFSNSRSEMNVSTLELGDSALYLCASSLKRTSYNEQFFGPGTRLTVL.